This TCR beta chain was retrieved from a study of regulatory T cells in long-lasting Graves disease. Researchers made TCR beta libraries by using iRepertoire HTBI primers and running Arm-PCR on CDR3 regions. TCRdb called the multiplex PCR reads again in MiXCR, with one record for every CDR3 protein. This sample has some 500,000 distinct CDR3 sequences, with roughly a sixth found just once. Time point here: newly diagnosed GD, antithyroid drugs for less than 3 months. Preparation of the TCR library used RNA extracted from PBMCs. Overall study results and limits: With persistent disease, TRBV28, TRBJ1-2 and TRBJ2-5 were the favored segments.

This clonotype has only a few counts. Its antigen is as yet unknown. The CDR3 sequence is 13 residues long. The germline gives CDR1 MNHGY, CDR2 SVAAGI. V lost 3 bases and J lost 6, with 11 bases in between. This sample was also put to use in a study of T cells in Graves' hyperthyroidism and ophthalmopathy.

This clonotype was obtained from a woman aged 40-60 years with Graves disease. The sample was peripheral blood mononuclear cells (PBMCs), taken at new diagnosis, from a patient treated with antithyroid drugs. V and J are TRBV6-9 and TRBJ1-1; D is uncertain. The CDR3 DNA reads TGTGCCAGCAGTTACATGGAGTTCTCTGAAGCTTTCTTT. Protein: CASSYMEFSEAFF.